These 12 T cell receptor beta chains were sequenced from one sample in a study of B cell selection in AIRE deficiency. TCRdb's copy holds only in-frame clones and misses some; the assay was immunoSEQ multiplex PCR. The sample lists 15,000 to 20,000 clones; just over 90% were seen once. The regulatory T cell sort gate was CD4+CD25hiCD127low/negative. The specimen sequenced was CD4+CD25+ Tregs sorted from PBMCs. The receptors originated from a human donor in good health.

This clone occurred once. The CDR3 loop is CASNRNTGELFF. The CDR3 region has the DNA TGTGCCAGTAATCGGAACACCGGGGAGCTGTTTTTT. J is TRBJ2-2 and V is TRBV19, with no clear D. CDR1 is LNHDA and CDR2 is SQIVND in the germline V gene (reference sequence). The CDR3 contains 12 residues. V lost 7 bases and J 1 base, leaving 4 bases between the germline ends.

The CDR3 is CASSEGYEQYF. The CDR3 DNA follows: TGTGCCAGCAGTGAGGGGTACGAGCAGTACTTC. The V gene is TRBV6-8, the J gene TRBJ2-7; D might be TRBD1 or TRBD2, each matching 5 bases. The V end was cut by 5 bases, the J end by 4 bases, with 6 bases between. Germline CDR1 reads MNHGY; CDR2 reads SAAAGT. The CDR3 is made up of 11 amino acids.

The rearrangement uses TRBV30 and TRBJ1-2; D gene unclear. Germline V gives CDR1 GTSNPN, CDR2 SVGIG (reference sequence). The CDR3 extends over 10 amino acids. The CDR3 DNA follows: TGTGTCCACGAAGACTATGGCTACACCTTC. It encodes CVHEDYGYTF.

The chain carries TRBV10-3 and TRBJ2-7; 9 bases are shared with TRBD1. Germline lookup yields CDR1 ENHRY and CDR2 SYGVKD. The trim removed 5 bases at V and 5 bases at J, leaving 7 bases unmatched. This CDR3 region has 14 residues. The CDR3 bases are TGTGCCATCAGTAAACAGGGGGCCCTCCACGAGCAGTACTTC. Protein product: CAISKQGALHEQYF.

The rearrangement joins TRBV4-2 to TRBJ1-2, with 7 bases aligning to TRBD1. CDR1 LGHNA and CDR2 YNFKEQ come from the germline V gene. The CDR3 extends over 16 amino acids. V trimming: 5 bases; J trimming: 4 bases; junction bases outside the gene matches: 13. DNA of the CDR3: TGTGCCAGCAGCGCAACACAGGGGCCCCCGGTCTATGGCTACACCTTC. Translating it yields CASSATQGPPVYGYTF.

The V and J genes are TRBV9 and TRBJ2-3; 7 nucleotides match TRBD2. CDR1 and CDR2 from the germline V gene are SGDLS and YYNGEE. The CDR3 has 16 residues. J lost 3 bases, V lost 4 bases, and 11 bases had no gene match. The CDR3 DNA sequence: TGTGCCAGCAGCCCACGAAGAGCGGGAAGGACAGATACGCAGTATTTT. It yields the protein CASSPRRAGRTDTQYF.

The CDR3 sequence: CASSQDPSGTGYAGELFF. The DNA for the CDR3 is TGCGCCAGCAGCCAAGATCCGTCCGGGACAGGGTACGCCGGGGAGCTGTTTTTT. J is TRBJ2-2 and V is TRBV4-3; 9 bases agree with TRBD1. There are 18 residues in the CDR3. Germline trimming cut 0 bases from V and 6 bases from J; bases unmatched to any gene: 11. The germline V gene encodes CDR1 LGHNA and CDR2 YSLEER.

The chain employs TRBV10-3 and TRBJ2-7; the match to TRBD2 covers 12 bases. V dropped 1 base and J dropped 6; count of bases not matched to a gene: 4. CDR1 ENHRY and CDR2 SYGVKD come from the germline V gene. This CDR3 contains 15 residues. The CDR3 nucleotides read TGTGCCATCAGTGAGTTGACTAGCGGGAGTCGCGAGCAGTACTTC. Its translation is CAISELTSGSREQYF.

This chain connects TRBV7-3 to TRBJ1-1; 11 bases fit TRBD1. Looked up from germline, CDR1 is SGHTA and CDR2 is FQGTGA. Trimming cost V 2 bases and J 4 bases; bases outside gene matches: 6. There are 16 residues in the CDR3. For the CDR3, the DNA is TGTGCCAGCAGCTTATATGGACAGGGGGCTGGCACTGAAGCTTTCTTT. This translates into CASSLYGQGAGTEAFF.

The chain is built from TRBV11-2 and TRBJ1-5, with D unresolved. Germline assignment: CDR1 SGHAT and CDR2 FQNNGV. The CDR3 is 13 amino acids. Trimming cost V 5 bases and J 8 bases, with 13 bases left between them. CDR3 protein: CASSRARTEPQHF. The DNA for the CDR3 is TGTGCCAGCAGCCGGGCAAGGACGGAGCCCCAGCATTTT.

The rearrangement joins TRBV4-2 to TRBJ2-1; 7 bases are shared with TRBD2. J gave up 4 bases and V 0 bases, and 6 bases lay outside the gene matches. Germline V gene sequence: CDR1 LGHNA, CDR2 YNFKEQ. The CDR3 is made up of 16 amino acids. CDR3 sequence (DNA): TGTGCCAGCAGCCAAGAACTAATAGCGGGTTACAATGAGCAGTTCTTC. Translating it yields CASSQELIAGYNEQFF.

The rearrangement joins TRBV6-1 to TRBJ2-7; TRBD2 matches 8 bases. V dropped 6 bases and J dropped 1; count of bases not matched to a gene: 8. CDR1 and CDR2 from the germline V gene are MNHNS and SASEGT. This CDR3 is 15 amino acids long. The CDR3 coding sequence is TGTGCCAGCAGCTTGGGACTAGTTTTGTCCTACGAGCAGTACTTC. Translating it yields CASSLGLVLSYEQYF.